Presented here are 21 T cell receptor beta chains from one specimen sequenced in a study of blood T cells in healthy people across ages. Using a J-beta primer mix together with a sample-barcoded 5' primer, a second PCR was run for about 6 to 11 cycles. TCRdb fed the 5' RACE reads into MiXCR, producing one record per CDR3 protein. The profile shows some 1,500,000 distinct CDR3 sequences, roughly 43% of them singletons. Material: blood. Source of these receptors: a young woman in good health.

The chain uses TRBV3-1 and TRBJ2-3, with 10 nucleotides matching TRBD2. J lost 1 base, V lost 3 bases, and 4 bases had no gene match. The CDR3 is 16 residues long. Germline CDR1 reads LGHDT; CDR2 reads YNNKEL (reference sequence). CDR3 bases: TGTGCCAGCAGCCACGTAGCGGGAGGACGCACAGATACGCAGTATTTT. The encoded protein is CASSHVAGGRTDTQYF.

This clonotype occurred a few times. This chain joins TRBV12-3 or TRBV12-4 and TRBJ2-1; TRBD1 agrees at 8 bases. V was clipped by 5 bases and J by 6 bases; unmatched bases: 9. CDR3 length: 15 amino acids. Here the CDR3 DNA reads TGTGCCAGCAGTCTCCGGCAGGGGGCGCCCAATGAGCAGTTCTTC. The encoded protein is CASSLRQGAPNEQFF.

The chain uses TRBV7-9 and TRBJ2-3, with 9 bases aligning to TRBD2. CDR1 is SEHNR, CDR2 FQNEAQ, per germline (reference sequence). This CDR3 contains 17 residues. V was pared by 1 base and J by 3 bases, with 8 bases of the junction left unmatched. The CDR3 DNA is TGTGCCAGCAGCTTAGGAATCAGCGGGGGGACAACAGATACGCAGTATTTT. As protein: CASSLGISGGTTDTQYF.

Only a few counts were recorded for this clonotype. V usage is TRBV7-2 and J usage is TRBJ2-3; D is unclear. Germline CDR1 and CDR2: SGHTA and FQGNSA. V was trimmed by 5 bases and J by 0 bases, leaving 15 bases between them. CDR3 length: 16 amino acids. CDR3 sequence reads: CASSPHLRLSTDTQYF. CDR3 sequence (DNA): TGTGCCAGCAGCCCCCATCTCCGACTCAGCACAGATACGCAGTATTTT.

The chain uses TRBV2 and TRBJ1-2; no clear D gene. The length of the CDR3 is 14 residues. CDR1 and CDR2 (germline): SNHLY, FYNNEI. The V and J ends lost 8 bases and 3 bases respectively, with 16 bases between them. The CDR3, as DNA: TGTGCCAGCGAAGCGAGTACGGGCGACTATGGCTACACCTTC. Translating it yields CASEASTGDYGYTF.

The CDR3 DNA follows: TGTGCCAGCAGTACGAGCACGCATGAGCAGTTCTTC. Protein sequence: CASSTSTHEQFF. This chain links TRBV6-2 or TRBV6-3 with TRBJ2-1; D is ambiguous. From germline, CDR1 is MNHEY and CDR2 SVGEGT. CDR3 length: 12 residues. The V end lost 5 bases, the J end lost 8 bases, and 10 bases lay between the germline ends.

This clonotype was detected only a few times. This chain uses TRBV20-1 with TRBJ2-1; 9 bases map to TRBD2. The CDR3 runs 16 residues. The trim removed 2 bases at V and 8 bases at J, leaving 13 bases unmatched. Germline assignment: CDR1 DFQATT and CDR2 SNEGSKA (reference sequence). This CDR3 is CSARSGTSFLGDEQFF. In nucleotides, the CDR3 is TGCAGTGCTAGATCCGGGACTAGCTTCTTGGGCGATGAGCAGTTCTTC.

J is TRBJ2-1 and V is TRBV6-5; tentatively, D is TRBD2 (5 bases). The length of the CDR3 is 14 residues. V dropped 8 bases and J dropped 4 bases, with 15 bases sitting between them. Germline V gene sequence: CDR1 MNHEY, CDR2 SVGAGI. The CDR3 DNA follows: TGTGCCAGCTCGGGGTTATCCCCTTACAATGAGCAGTTCTTC. This gives the protein CASSGLSPYNEQFF.

The rearrangement joins TRBV29-1 to TRBJ1-1, with 8 bases that match TRBD1. This CDR3 comprises 15 residues. After removal of 4 bases from V and 0 bases from J, the junction contained 7 bases not matched to a gene. CDR1 is SQVTM, CDR2 ANQGSEA, per germline. CDR3 nucleotide sequence: TGCAGCGTTGTGGGGACAGGCTATATGAACACTGAAGCTTTCTTT. Amino acids: CSVVGTGYMNTEAFF.

This clonotype was seen more than once but under ten times. The rearrangement joins TRBV12-3 or TRBV12-4 to TRBJ2-1; 7 nucleotides match TRBD1. The DNA end lines up better with TRBJ2-7; the J call may be wrong. The CDR3 spans 16 residues. DNA for the CDR3: TGTGCCAGCAGTTTAAGTGCAGGGACAGCCTACAATGAGCAGTACTTC. Its translation is CASSLSAGTAYNEQYF.

The V gene is TRBV2, the J gene TRBJ1-4; D unresolved. V lost 1 base to trimming and J lost 8 bases, with 11 bases between them. The germline gives CDR1 SNHLY, CDR2 FYNNEI. This CDR3 is 14 amino acids long. The DNA for the CDR3 is TGTGCCAGCAGTGAAGAGGCAGGACGGGAAAAACTGTTTTTT. Its protein product is CASSEEAGREKLFF.

The chain uses TRBV7-8 and TRBJ2-7, with TRBD1 matching 7 bases. The CDR3 contains 13 residues. The V gene end was trimmed by 5 bases and the J gene end by 4 bases; junction bases not matched to a gene: 5. Germline CDR1 is SGHVS and CDR2 is FQNEAQ. The CDR3 bases are TGTGCCAGCAGCGCAGGGGGATTTTACGAGCAGTACTTC. This translates into CASSAGGFYEQYF.

This chain uses TRBV6-5 with TRBJ1-5; D possibly corresponds to TRBD1 (5 bases). This CDR3 has 14 amino acids. Germline V CDR1 and CDR2: MNHEY, SVGAGI. Trimming removed 2 bases from V and 5 bases from J, with 10 bases in between. This chain's CDR3 is CASSYGRDYQPQHF. The CDR3 coding sequence is TGTGCCAGCAGTTACGGCAGGGATTATCAGCCCCAGCATTTT.

The gene calls are TRBV18 and TRBJ1-1; D is unclear. Trimming removed 0 bases at V and 5 bases at J, with 10 bases between. Germline V gene sequence: CDR1 KGHSH, CDR2 LQKENI. This CDR3 is 14 amino acids long. In DNA form, the CDR3 reads TGTGCCAGCTCACCACCAGGCAGAAAAACTGAAGCTTTCTTT. Amino acids: CASSPPGRKTEAFF. The full variable domain, with the rest looked up from reference TRBV18 and TRBJ1-1, is NAGVMQNPRHLVRRRGQEARLRCSPMKGHSHVYWYRQLPEEGLKFMVYLQKENIIDESGMPKERFSAEFPKEGPSILRIQQVVRGDSAAYFCASSPPGRKTEAFFGQGTRLTVV.

The chain recombines TRBV4-3 with TRBJ2-7; TRBD2 matches 10 bases. The CDR3 is made up of 15 amino acids. The germline V gene has CDR1 LGHNA and CDR2 YSLEER. Trimming took 5 bases from V and 4 from J; bases not matched to a gene: 8. The CDR3 here is CASSSFPGLAYEQYF. In DNA, the CDR3 is TGCGCCAGCAGCTCCTTTCCGGGACTAGCGTACGAGCAGTACTTC.

This chain joins TRBV27 and TRBJ1-2; D may be TRBD1 (6 bases). CDR3 length equals 17 residues. Deletions cut 2 bases from V and 4 bases from J, with 20 bases between. The germline CDR1 and CDR2 sequences are MNHEY and SMNVEV (reference sequence). CDR3: CASSLGRDNPRGYGYTF. DNA of the CDR3: TGTGCCAGCAGTTTAGGCAGGGACAATCCTAGAGGCTATGGCTACACCTTC.

The rearrangement uses TRBV5-1 and TRBJ2-1; TRBD1 matches at 8 bases. This CDR3 is built from 16 residues. Per the germline V gene, CDR1 is SGHRS and CDR2 is YFSETQ. Trimming at V came to 4 bases and at J to 2 bases, leaving 8 bases not matched to a gene. CDR3 loop: CASSPARGLTYNEQFF. The CDR3 region has the DNA TGCGCCAGCAGCCCGGCCAGGGGGCTCACCTACAATGAGCAGTTCTTC.

V and J are TRBV11-2 and TRBJ2-1; D unresolved. The germline V gene encodes CDR1 SGHAT and CDR2 FQNNGV. The V gene lost 2 bases and the J gene lost 1 base, with 9 bases spanning the gap. This CDR3 is built from 15 residues. Here the CDR3 reads CASSLLTTSYNEQFF. The CDR3 bases are TGTGCCAGCAGCTTATTAACCACATCCTACAATGAGCAGTTCTTC.

This clonotype was seen a handful of times. V usage is TRBV4-3 and J usage is TRBJ2-7, with 7 bases matching TRBD2. The CDR3 is made up of 15 amino acids. With 1 base clipped from V and 3 bases from J, the junction kept 6 bases outside the gene matches. CDR1 and CDR2 (germline): LGHNA, YSLEER. CDR3: CASSQGPVAGYEQYF. The CDR3 nucleotides are TGCGCCAGCAGCCAAGGCCCAGTAGCGGGCTACGAGCAGTACTTC.

This clonotype appeared a few times. The CDR3 spells CASSSSLATEAFF. DNA of the CDR3: TGTGCCAGCAGTTCCAGCTTAGCCACTGAAGCTTTCTTT. The chain recombines TRBV7-9 with TRBJ1-1, with D unclear. Germline CDR1 reads SEHNR; CDR2 reads FQNEAQ (reference sequence). V lost 6 bases, J lost 4 bases, and 12 bases lay in between. This CDR3 has 13 amino acids. Based on the CDR3 plus reference TRBV7-9 and TRBJ1-1, the full variable domain is DTGVSQNPRHKITKRGQNVTFRCDPISEHNRLYWYRQTLGQGPEFLTYFQNEAQLEKSRLLSDRFSAERPKGSFSTLEIQRTEQGDSAMYLCASSSSLATEAFFGQGTRLTVV.

In its sample, this clonotype was seen a few times. This sequence joins TRBV6-6 and TRBJ2-1; perhaps TRBD1 as D (6 bases). The CDR3 runs 17 residues. Germline V gene lookup returns CDR1 MNHNY and CDR2 SVGAGI (reference sequence). Trimming removed 4 bases from V and 0 bases from J, with 16 bases in between. CDR3 coding DNA: TGTGCCAGCAGTTCCTGGGACATAACAAGCTCCTACAATGAGCAGTTCTTC. Protein sequence: CASSSWDITSSYNEQFF.